Here is one TCR beta chain with its context. Its antigen remains unknown. These data are taken from a study of CD8 T cells in Susac syndrome. The overall study: Each patient with Susac syndrome, at the time of blood draw, was therapy-naive, on corticosteroids, or on intravenous immunoglobulin alone. Study-level findings and limits: Susac syndrome CD4+ T cell repertoires showed no clonal expansion.

Germline V gives CDR1 LNHDA, CDR2 SQIVND (reference sequence). With V trimmed by 6 bases and J by 3 bases, 1 base remained unmatched. The CDR3 covers 12 residues. Random hexamers were used to reverse transcribe an amount of about 0.45 to 1 ug RNA. Amplification of TCR beta CDR3 by immunoSEQ multiplex PCR spanned 54 Vbeta and 13 Jbeta. TCRdb called the immunoSEQ multiplex PCR reads again in MiXCR, with one record for every CDR3 protein. The data hold about 71,000 distinct CDR3 sequences, with roughly 93% observed a single time. The TEMRA cells underwent FACS enrichment, while the CD8+ and CD4+ T cells underwent negative isolation.

The sample was CD4+ T cells from PBMCs. The receptor's source is a human donor with Susac syndrome. The chain joins TRBV19 to TRBJ1-1; 7 bases map to TRBD1. As DNA, the CDR3 is TGTGCCAGTAGCGACAGGGACACTGAAGCTTTCTTT. Translated, it gives CASSDRDTEAFF.